The entry that follows covers one T cell receptor (beta chain) sequence. Its antigen is still unknown. This sample is part of a study of shared clonotypes between healthy human individuals. Study observations and caveats: Even with large depth, rarefaction showed that sorted-subset sequencing was incomplete.

Assay: immunoSEQ multiplex PCR; the TCRdb copy retains only in-frame clones and omits some. The sample shows some 1 million clones, under 80% of them seen only once. This CDR3 comprises 13 residues. V lost 6 bases, J lost 7 bases, and 10 bases lay in between. In germline, CDR1 is SNHLY, CDR2 FYNNEI. The source is a man aged 18 to 29 in good health. Source material: memory CD4+ T cells sorted from blood. This sample's subset: CD45RA-negative fraction. J is TRBJ1-6 and V is TRBV2, with a possible D match to TRBD1 (6 bases). CDR3 loop: CASRERGNSPLHF. The CDR3 region has the DNA TGTGCCAGCAGGGAGAGGGGGAATTCACCCCTCCACTTT.